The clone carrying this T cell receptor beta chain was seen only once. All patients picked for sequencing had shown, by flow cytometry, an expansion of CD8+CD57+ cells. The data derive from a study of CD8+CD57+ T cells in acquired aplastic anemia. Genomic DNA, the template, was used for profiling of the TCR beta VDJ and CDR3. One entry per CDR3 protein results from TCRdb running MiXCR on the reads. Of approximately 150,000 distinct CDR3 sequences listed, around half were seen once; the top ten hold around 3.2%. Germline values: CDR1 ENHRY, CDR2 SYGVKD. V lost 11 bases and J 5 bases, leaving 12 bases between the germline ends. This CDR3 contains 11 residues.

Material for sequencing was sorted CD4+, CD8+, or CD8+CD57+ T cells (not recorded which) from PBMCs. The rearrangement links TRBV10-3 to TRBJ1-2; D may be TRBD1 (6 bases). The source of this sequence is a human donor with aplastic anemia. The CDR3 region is CAATGLYGYTF. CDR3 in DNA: TGTGCCGCTACAGGGTTATATGGCTACACCTTC.